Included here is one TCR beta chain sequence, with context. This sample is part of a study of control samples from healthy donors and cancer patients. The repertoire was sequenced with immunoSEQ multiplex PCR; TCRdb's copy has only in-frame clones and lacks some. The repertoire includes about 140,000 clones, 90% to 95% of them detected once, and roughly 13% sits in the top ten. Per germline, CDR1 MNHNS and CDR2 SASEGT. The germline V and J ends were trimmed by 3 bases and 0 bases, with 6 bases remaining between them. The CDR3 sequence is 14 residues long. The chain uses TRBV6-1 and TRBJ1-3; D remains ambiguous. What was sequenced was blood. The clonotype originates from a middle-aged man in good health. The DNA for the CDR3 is TGTGCCAGCAGTGACCCCCGCTCTGGAAACACCATATATTTT. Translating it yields CASSDPRSGNTIYF.